These 11 T cell receptor beta chains were sequenced from one sample in a study of vaccination and CD4 T cells after COVID-19. Sequence data for DNA of cultured CD4+ T cells were generated by the Oncomine TCR Beta short-read assay. TCRdb recomputed calls from the PCR reads with MiXCR, one row per CDR3 protein. The sample has 15,000 to 25,000 distinct CDR3 sequences, approximately 52% seen once. This sample's treatment: roughly 10-day PBMC culture with coronavirus spike peptide pools or control peptides (ViraFEST assay). No antigens are known for them. The sequencing sample was made of CD4+ T cells from blood, cultured in vitro. These receptors all come from a human donor who had recovered from COVID-19.

The sample holds a few counts of this clonotype. The chain recombines TRBV7-2 with TRBJ1-2; 12 bases agree with TRBD1. Looked up from germline, CDR1 is SGHTA and CDR2 is FQGNSA. V gave up 6 bases and J gave up 6 bases; unmatched junction bases: 11. CDR3 size: 16 residues. CDR3 coding DNA: TGTGCCAGCAGGCCCGGTGGGGACAGGGGGCGGGATGGCTACACCTTC. Translated, it gives CASRPGGDRGRDGYTF.

The chain links TRBV27 to TRBJ1-6, with TRBD1 as a possible D gene (6 bases). The CDR3 totals 16 residues. V dropped 3 bases and J dropped 7 bases, with 16 bases sitting between them. Germline V lookup: CDR1 MNHEY, CDR2 SMNVEV (reference sequence). The CDR3 nucleotides read TGTGCCAGCAGTTTCCGAGGGGGGGCGGGAAATTCACCCCTCCACTTT. Residues: CASSFRGGAGNSPLHF.

This chain joins TRBV20-1 and TRBJ2-5, with 8 bases fitting TRBD2. The V gene's germline CDR1 is DFQATT and CDR2 SNEGSKA (reference sequence). The CDR3 sequence is 16 residues long. In nucleotides, the CDR3 is TGCACCCTTAAGATCTCGCGGTCGGGAGGGGGAAAGACCCAGTACTTC. Translation: CTLKISRSGGGKTQYF.

The rearrangement links TRBV9 to TRBJ1-1; a possible D gene is TRBD1 (5 bases). Germline V CDR1 and CDR2: SGDLS, YYNGEE. CDR3 size: 14 residues. Trimming shortened V by 0 bases and J by 3 bases, and 9 bases separated the two germline ends. CDR3 DNA sequence: TGTGCCAGCAGCGTAGTAAGGGGTGACACTGAAGCTTTCTTT. Protein: CASSVVRGDTEAFF.

The chain links TRBV27 to TRBJ2-7; TRBD1 might be the D (6 bases). V lost 5 bases, J lost 4 bases, and 18 bases lay in between. CDR3 size: 15 residues. Germline V gene lookup returns CDR1 MNHEY and CDR2 SMNVEV (reference sequence). The CDR3 DNA is TGTGCCAGCAGTACCGGGACATCCACGAGATACGAGCAGTACTTC. The encoded protein is CASSTGTSTRYEQYF.

This chain connects TRBV6-2 or TRBV6-3 to TRBJ2-7, with 9 bases that match TRBD2. V dropped 3 bases and J dropped 3; count of bases not matched to a gene: 9. Germline lookup yields CDR1 MNHEY and CDR2 SVGEGT. This CDR3 spans 16 amino acids. The CDR3 DNA follows: TGTGCCAGCAGTTATCGAGGCGGGAGGGCCCACTACGAGCAGTACTTC. Its protein is CASSYRGGRAHYEQYF.

The chain couples TRBV24-1 to TRBJ2-5; 7 nucleotides agree with TRBD1. From germline, CDR1 is KGHDR and CDR2 SFDVKD. The ends lost 0 bases at V and 4 bases at J; junction bases unmatched: 7. The CDR3 runs 16 residues. The CDR3 nucleotides are TGTGCCACCAGTGATTTGAGGACAGGTGGAGGAGAGACCCAGTACTTC. It codes for CATSDLRTGGGETQYF.

V usage is TRBV5-4 and J usage is TRBJ2-5; possible D gene TRBD1, 6 bases. Germline V gives CDR1 SGHNT, CDR2 YYREEE (reference sequence). V lost 4 bases and J 7 bases, leaving 20 bases between the germline ends. The CDR3 consists of 15 residues. The CDR3, as DNA: TGTGCCAGCAGCATTGACGGACAGACGTACGGGACCCAGTACTTC. Translating gives CASSIDGQTYGTQYF.

The chain couples TRBV20-1 to TRBJ2-1, with D maybe TRBD1 (7 bases). Germline-derived CDR1 and CDR2 are DFQATT and SNEGSKA (reference sequence). Trimming cost V 2 bases and J 10 bases, with 27 bases left between them. The CDR3 has 17 residues. CDR3 DNA: TGCAGTGCTAGACTATTTCCAGGGGGGCCAAACCTAATCGAGCAGTTCTTC. It is translated as CSARLFPGGPNLIEQFF.

This chain links TRBV5-6 with TRBJ2-5; possibly TRBD1 or TRBD2 for D (5 bases each). The germline V gene encodes CDR1 SGHDT and CDR2 YYEEEE. This CDR3 spans 14 amino acids. Trimming pared 4 bases from V and 3 bases from J, leaving 13 bases between. This chain's CDR3 is CASSRRDLEETQYF. The CDR3 DNA reads TGTGCCAGCAGCCGCCGGGACCTCGAAGAGACCCAGTACTTC.

The chain employs TRBV10-1 and TRBJ2-5; TRBD1 aligns across 7 bases. CDR3 length equals 14 residues. Germline values: CDR1 WNHNN, CDR2 SYGVQD (reference sequence). J lost 1 base, V lost 5 bases, and 4 bases had no gene match. The CDR3 loop reads CASSTGQAQETQYF. CDR3 DNA: TGCGCCAGCAGTACCGGACAGGCCCAAGAGACCCAGTACTTC.